One sample yielded the 5 T cell receptor beta chains listed below, sequenced in a study of T cells after yellow fever vaccination (dated 2019 in TCRdb). Libraries were prepared through 5' RACE. The sequencing machine was an Illumina HiSeq 2500. TCRdb redid the processing of the public reads, applying fastp at Q25 and MiXCR, and retained in-frame beta chains. Under each unique CDR3 protein, matching rows form one entry showing the most common genes and DNA. A total of 450,000 to 650,000 distinct CDR3 sequences appear in this sample, roughly a fifth of them only once. The ten largest clones add up to about 17% of the sample. This specimen's treatment or condition label, interpreted: live attenuated yellow fever vaccine strain. Sample: PBMCs, taken roughly 20 days after the first yellow fever vaccination. These TCRs come from a man younger than 30 who received the YFV17D yellow fever vaccine.

This clonotype came up a few times. The genes are TRBV20-1 and TRBJ2-7; no firm D call. This CDR3 contains 12 residues. Germline V gene lookup returns CDR1 DFQATT and CDR2 SNEGSKA (reference sequence). Trimming shortened V by 6 bases and J by 2 bases, and 11 bases separated the two germline ends. Written as DNA, the CDR3 is TGCAGTGCCGCTAAAGACACCTACGAGCAGTACGTC. Translation gives CSAAKDTYEQYV.

The chain is built from TRBV7-9 and TRBJ2-3; 10 bases align to TRBD1. The CDR3 has 15 residues. Trimming cost V 1 base and J 5 bases; bases outside gene matches: 3. Germline V gives CDR1 SEHNR, CDR2 FQNEAQ (reference sequence). CDR3 sequence reads: CASSLGDRGQDTQYF. CDR3 nucleotides: TGTGCCAGCAGCTTAGGCGACAGGGGGCAAGATACGCAGTATTTT.

This chain links TRBV20-1 with TRBJ2-3, with D hard to call. Germline V gene data show CDR1 as DFQATT and CDR2 as SNEGSKA (reference sequence). The V gene lost 5 bases and the J gene lost 4 bases, with 10 bases spanning the gap. This CDR3 comprises 12 residues. As DNA, the CDR3 is TGCAGTGCTCAGGAGTCCTCAGATACGCAGTATTTT. This translates into CSAQESSDTQYF.

This clonotype was observed a handful of times. The rearrangement joins TRBV6-2 or TRBV6-3 to TRBJ2-3; weak D call: TRBD2 (5 bases). V gave up 2 bases and J gave up 4 bases, with 13 bases separating them. The CDR3 length is 15 residues. CDR1 is MNHEY and CDR2 is SVGEGT in the germline V gene. CDR3: CASSYRGTTADTQYF. CDR3 coding DNA: TGTGCCAGCAGTTACCGGGGAACAACAGCAGATACGCAGTATTTT.

This clonotype was seen only a few times. This chain joins TRBV5-1 and TRBJ1-4; possibly TRBD1 for D (5 bases). This CDR3 is built from 13 residues. Trimming shortened V by 0 bases and J by 13 bases, and 13 bases separated the two germline ends. In germline, CDR1 is SGHRS, CDR2 YFSETQ. This CDR3 reads CASSLGGDGGLFF. The CDR3, as DNA: TGCGCCAGCAGCTTGGGAGGAGACGGGGGACTGTTTTTT.